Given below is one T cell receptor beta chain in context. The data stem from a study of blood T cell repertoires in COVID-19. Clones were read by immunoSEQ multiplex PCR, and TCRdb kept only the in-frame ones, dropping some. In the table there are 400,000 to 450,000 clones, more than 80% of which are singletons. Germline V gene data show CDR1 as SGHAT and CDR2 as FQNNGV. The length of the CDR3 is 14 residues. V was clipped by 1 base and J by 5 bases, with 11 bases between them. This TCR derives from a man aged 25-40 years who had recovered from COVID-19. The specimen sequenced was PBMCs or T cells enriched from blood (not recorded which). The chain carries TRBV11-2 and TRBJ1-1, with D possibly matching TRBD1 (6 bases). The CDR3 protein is CASSLAQGWTEAFF. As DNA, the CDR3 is TGTGCCAGCAGCTTAGCCCAGGGGTGGACTGAAGCTTTCTTT.